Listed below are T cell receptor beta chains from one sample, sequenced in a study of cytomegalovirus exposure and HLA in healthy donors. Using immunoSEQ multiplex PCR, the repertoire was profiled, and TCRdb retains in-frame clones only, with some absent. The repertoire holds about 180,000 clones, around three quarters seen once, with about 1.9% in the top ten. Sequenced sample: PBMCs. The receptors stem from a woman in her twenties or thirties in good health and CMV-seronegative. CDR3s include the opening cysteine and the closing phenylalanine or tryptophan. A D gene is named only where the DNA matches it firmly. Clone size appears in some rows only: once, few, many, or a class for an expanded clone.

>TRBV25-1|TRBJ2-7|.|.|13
TGTGCCAGCAGTGAATCTCCTATCTACGAGCAGTACTTC
CASSESPIYEQYF
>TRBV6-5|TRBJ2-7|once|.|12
TGTGCCAGCAGCCCGACAGCTTACGAGCAGTACTTC
CASSPTAYEQYF
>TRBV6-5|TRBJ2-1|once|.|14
TGTGCCAGCAGTTACTCTTTAGCGGCAAATGAGCAGTTCTTC
CASSYSLAANEQFF
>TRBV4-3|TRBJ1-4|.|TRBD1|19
TGCGCCAGCAGCCAGGAAATGTCCGGGACAGGGGTCACTAATGAAAAACTGTTTTTT
CASSQEMSGTGVTNEKLFF
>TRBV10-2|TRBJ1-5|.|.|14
TGCGCCAGCAGTGAGATTGGGCGGGAACAGCCCCAGCATTTT
CASSEIGREQPQHF
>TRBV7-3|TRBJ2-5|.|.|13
TGTGCCAGCAGCTCCGGCCCGAGGGAGACCCAGTACTTC
CASSSGPRETQYF
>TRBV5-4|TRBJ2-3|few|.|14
TGTGCCAGCAGCTTGGATCGGGGCACAGATACGCAGTATTTT
CASSLDRGTDTQYF
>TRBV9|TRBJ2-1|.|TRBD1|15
TGTGCCAGCAGCGCCCCGGACAGGGGAGACAATGAGCAGTTCTTC
CASSAPDRGDNEQFF
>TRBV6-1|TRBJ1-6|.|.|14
TGTGCCAGCGTCGGACAGACCTATAATTCACCCCTCCACTTT
CASVGQTYNSPLHF
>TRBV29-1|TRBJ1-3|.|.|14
TGCAGCGTCGCCCCCCTAACAGGGAGAAACACCATATATTTT
CSVAPLTGRNTIYF
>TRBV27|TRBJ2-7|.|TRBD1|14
TGTGCCAGCAGTCACAACAGGGGTGTTTTCGAGCAGTACTTC
CASSHNRGVFEQYF
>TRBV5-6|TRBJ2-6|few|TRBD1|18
TGTGCCAGCAGCTGGGTTGCAGGGGGCCTCTCTGGGGCCAACGTCCTGACTTTC
CASSWVAGGLSGANVLTF
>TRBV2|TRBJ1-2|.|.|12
TGTGCCAGCAGTGAATGGGGGCGAGGCTACACCTTC
CASSEWGRGYTF
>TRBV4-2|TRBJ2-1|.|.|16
TGTGCCAGCAGCCAAGATGGTCTAGCATACTACAATGAGCAGTTCTTC
CASSQDGLAYYNEQFF
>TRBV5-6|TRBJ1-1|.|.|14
TGTGCCAGCAGCTTTGGACAGAGGTACACTGAAGCTTTCTTT
CASSFGQRYTEAFF
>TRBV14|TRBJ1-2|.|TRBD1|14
TGTGCCAGCAGCCTCTTGGGACAGACCTATGGCTACACCTTC
CASSLLGQTYGYTF
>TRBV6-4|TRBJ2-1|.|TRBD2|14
TGTGCCAGCAGTGACATTGGGGAGGGCAATGAGCAGTTCTTC
CASSDIGEGNEQFF
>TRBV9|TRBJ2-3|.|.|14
TGTGCCAGCAGCGTAGCGGGTCGGGTGGATACGCAGTATTTT
CASSVAGRVDTQYF
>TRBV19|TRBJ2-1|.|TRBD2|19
TGTGCCAGTAGTAGATTAGCGGGGGGCCTTATAAGCTCCTACAATGAGCAGTTCTTC
CASSRLAGGLISSYNEQFF
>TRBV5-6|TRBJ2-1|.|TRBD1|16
TGTGCCAGCAGCTTGGGACAGGGGACGCATTACAATGAGCAGTTCTTC
CASSLGQGTHYNEQFF
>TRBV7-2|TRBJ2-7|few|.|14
TGTGCCAGCAGCTTAGGGACAGCTTCCTACGAGCAGTACTTC
CASSLGTASYEQYF
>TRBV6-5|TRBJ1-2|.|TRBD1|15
TGTGCCAGCAGTTACAGACAGGGGGCGCGGTATGGCTACACCTTC
CASSYRQGARYGYTF
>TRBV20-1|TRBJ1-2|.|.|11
TGCAGTGTAACTTCTAACTATGGCTACACCTTC
CSVTSNYGYTF
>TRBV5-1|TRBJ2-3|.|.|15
TGCGCCAGCAGCTACGCCGGCGGGGCCACAGATACGCAGTATTTT
CASSYAGGATDTQYF
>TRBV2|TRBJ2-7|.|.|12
TGTGCCAGCACCGGCCTAGCCTACGAGCAGTACTTC
CASTGLAYEQYF
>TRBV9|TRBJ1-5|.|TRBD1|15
TGTGCCAGCAGCGTAGAGGGGGCCGGCAATCAGCCCCAGCATTTT
CASSVEGAGNQPQHF
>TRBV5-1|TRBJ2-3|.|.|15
TGCGCCAGCAGCTTGGGACCGGGAGTGGGTGATACGCAGTATTTT
CASSLGPGVGDTQYF
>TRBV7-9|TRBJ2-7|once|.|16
TGTGCCAGCAGCCCCCTTGGAGGGGTCGCCTCCTACGAGCAGTACTTC
CASSPLGGVASYEQYF
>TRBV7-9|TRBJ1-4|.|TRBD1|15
TGTGCCAGCAGTCGGACAGGGGCCCGTAATGAAAAACTGTTTTTT
CASSRTGARNEKLFF
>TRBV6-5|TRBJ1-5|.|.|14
TGTGCCAGCAGGGAGGCAGGGGATAATCAGCCCCAGCATTTT
CASREAGDNQPQHF
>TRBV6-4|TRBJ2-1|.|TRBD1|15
TGTGCCAGCAGCCAAACGGGACAGGGGGCCAATGAGCAGTTCTTC
CASSQTGQGANEQFF